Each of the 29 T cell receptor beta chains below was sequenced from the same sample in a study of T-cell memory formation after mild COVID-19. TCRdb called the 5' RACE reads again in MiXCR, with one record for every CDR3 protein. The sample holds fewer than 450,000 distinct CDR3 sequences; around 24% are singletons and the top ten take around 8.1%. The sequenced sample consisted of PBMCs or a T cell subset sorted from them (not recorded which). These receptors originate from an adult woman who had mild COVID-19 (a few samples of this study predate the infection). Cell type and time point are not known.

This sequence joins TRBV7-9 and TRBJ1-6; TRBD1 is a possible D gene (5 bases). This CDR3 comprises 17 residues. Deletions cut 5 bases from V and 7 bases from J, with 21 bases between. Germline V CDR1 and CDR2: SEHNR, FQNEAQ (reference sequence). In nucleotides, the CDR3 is TGTGCCAGCAGCCCCCGCTCAGGCCCGAGGGGAAATTCACCCCTCCACTTT. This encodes CASSPRSGPRGNSPLHF.

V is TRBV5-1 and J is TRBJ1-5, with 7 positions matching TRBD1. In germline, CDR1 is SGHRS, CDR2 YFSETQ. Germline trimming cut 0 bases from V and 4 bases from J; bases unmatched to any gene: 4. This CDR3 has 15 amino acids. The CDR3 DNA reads TGCGCCAGCAGCTTGGAGGGGGCGCGGAATCAGCCCCAGCATTTT. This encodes CASSLEGARNQPQHF.

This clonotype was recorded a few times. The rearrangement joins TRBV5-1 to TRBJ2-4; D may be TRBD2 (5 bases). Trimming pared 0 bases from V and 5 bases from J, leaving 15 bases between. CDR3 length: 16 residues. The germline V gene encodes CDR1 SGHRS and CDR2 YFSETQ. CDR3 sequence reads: CASSLGPLEYENIQYF. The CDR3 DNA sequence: TGCGCCAGCAGCTTGGGGCCACTAGAATACGAAAACATTCAGTACTTC.

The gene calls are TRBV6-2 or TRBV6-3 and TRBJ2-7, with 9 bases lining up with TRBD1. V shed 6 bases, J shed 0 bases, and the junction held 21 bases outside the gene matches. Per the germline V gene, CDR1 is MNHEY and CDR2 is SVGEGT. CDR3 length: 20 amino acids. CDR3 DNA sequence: TGTGCCAGCAGCTATGGGACAGGGTCGACGACTCGTCCCCCCTCCTACGAGCAGTACTTC. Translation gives CASSYGTGSTTRPPSYEQYF.

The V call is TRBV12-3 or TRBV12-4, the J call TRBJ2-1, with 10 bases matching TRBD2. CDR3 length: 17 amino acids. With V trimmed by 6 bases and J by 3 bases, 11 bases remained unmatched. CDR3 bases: TGTGCCAGCAGGACAGGAGCGGGGGGGCTGCTCTACAATGAGCAGTTCTTC. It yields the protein CASRTGAGGLLYNEQFF.

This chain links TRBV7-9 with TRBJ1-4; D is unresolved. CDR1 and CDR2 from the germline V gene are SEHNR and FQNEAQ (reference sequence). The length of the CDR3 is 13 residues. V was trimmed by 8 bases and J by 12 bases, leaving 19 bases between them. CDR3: CASGRVEWRELFF. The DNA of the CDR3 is TGTGCCAGCGGGAGGGTTGAGTGGCGGGAACTGTTTTTT. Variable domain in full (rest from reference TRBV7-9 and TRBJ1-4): DTGVSQNPRHKITKRGQNVTFRCDPISEHNRLYWYRQTLGQGPEFLTYFQNEAQLEKSRLLSDRFSAERPKGSFSTLEIQRTEQGDSAMYLCASGRVEWRELFFGSGTQLSVL.

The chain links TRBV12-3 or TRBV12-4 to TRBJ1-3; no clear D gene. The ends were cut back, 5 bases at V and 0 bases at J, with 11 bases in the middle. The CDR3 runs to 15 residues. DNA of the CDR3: TGTGCCAGCAGTCCTAGGCGGGTCTCTGGAAACACCATATATTTT. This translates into CASSPRRVSGNTIYF.

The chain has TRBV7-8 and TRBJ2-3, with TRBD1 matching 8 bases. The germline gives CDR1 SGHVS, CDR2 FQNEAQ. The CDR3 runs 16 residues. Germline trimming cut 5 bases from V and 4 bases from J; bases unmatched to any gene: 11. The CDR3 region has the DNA TGTGCCAGCAGCGGACGGACAGGGTCGAGTGCAGATACGCAGTATTTT. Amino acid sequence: CASSGRTGSSADTQYF. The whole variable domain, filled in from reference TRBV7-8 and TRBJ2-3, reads GAGVSQSPRYKVAKRGQDVALRCDPISGHVSLFWYQQALGQGPEFLTYFQNEAQLDKSGLPSDRFFAERPEGSVSTLKIQRTQQEDSAVYLCASSGRTGSSADTQYFGPGTRLTVL.

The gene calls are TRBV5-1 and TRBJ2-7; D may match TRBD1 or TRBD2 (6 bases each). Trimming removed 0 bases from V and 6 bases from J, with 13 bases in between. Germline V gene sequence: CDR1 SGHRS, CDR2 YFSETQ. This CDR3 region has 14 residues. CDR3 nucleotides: TGCGCCAGCAGCTTGGGGGGGGCCGGGCCCGAGCAGTACTTC. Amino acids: CASSLGGAGPEQYF.

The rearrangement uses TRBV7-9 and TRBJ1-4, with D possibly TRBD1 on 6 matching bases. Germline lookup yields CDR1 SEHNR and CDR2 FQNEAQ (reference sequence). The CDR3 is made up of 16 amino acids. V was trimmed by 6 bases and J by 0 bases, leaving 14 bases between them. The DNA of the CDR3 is TGTGCCAGCAGAAACCTAGGGGGAGCAACTAATGAAAAACTGTTTTTT. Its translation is CASRNLGGATNEKLFF.

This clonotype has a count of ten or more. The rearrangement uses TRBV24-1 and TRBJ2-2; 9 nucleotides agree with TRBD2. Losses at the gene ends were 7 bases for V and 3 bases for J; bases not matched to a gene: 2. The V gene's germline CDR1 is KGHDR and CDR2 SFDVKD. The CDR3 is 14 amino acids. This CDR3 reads CATRRGGDTGELFF. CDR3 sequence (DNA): TGTGCCACCAGGCGGGGGGGTGACACCGGGGAGCTGTTTTTT.

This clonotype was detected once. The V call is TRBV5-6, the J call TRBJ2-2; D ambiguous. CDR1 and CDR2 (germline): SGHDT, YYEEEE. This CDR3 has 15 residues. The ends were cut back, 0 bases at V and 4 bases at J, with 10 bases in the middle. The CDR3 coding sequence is TGTGCCAGCAGCTTGGCGCCCTCGGGCACCGGGGAGCTGTTTTTT. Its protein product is CASSLAPSGTGELFF.

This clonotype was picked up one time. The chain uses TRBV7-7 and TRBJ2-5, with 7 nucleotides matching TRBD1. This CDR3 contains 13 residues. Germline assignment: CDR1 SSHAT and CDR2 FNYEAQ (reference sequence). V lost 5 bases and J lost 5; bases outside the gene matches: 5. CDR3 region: CASSPDRTETQYF. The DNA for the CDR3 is TGTGCCAGCAGCCCGGACAGGACGGAGACCCAGTACTTC.

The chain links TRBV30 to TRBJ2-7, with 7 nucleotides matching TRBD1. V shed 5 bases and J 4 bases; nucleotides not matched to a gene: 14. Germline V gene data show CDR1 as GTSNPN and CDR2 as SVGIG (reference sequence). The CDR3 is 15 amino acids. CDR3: CAWEGKDRTIYEQYF. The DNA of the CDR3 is TGTGCCTGGGAGGGAAAGGACAGGACGATTTACGAGCAGTACTTC.

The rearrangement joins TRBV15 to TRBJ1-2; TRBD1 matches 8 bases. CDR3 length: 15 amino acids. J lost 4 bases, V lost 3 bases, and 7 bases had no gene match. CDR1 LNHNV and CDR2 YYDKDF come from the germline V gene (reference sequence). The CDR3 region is CATSSDRGSSYGYTF. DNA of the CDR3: TGTGCCACCAGCAGTGACAGGGGAAGTTCCTATGGCTACACCTTC.

The CDR3 loop is CASTGQGLSNQPQHF. CDR3 DNA sequence: TGTGCCAGCACTGGACAGGGGCTGAGCAATCAGCCCCAGCATTTT. The chain combines TRBV12-3 or TRBV12-4 with TRBJ1-5; TRBD1 aligns across 9 bases. The V and J ends lost 7 bases and 1 base, in that order; junction bases with no gene match: 5. The CDR3 length is 15 residues.

The CDR3 DNA sequence: TGTGCCAGCAGAGGGGACGCAGCTAACTATGGCTACACCTTC. This gives the protein CASRGDAANYGYTF. V gene TRBV12-3 or TRBV12-4 combines with J gene TRBJ1-2, with D possibly being TRBD1 (5 bases). V lost 6 bases to trimming and J lost 0 bases, with 11 bases between them. This CDR3 contains 14 residues.

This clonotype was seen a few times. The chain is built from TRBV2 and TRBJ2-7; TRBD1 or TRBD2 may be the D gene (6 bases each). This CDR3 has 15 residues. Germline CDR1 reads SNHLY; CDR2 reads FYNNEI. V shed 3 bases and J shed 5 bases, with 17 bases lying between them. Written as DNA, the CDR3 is TGTGCCAGCAGTGAGAAGCGGGTCAGGACAGACGAGCAGTACTTC. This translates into CASSEKRVRTDEQYF.

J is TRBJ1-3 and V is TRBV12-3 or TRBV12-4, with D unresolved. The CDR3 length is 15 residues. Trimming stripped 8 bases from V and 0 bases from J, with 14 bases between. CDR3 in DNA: TGTGCCAGCGTAACGACTGTAAGCTCTGGAAACACCATATATTTT. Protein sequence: CASVTTVSSGNTIYF.

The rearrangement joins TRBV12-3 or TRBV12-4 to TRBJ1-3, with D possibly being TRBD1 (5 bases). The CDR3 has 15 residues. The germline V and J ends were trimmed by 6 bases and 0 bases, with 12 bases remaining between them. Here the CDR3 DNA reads TGTGCCAGCAGCCGTAGACAGTCCTCTGGAAACACCATATATTTT. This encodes CASSRRQSSGNTIYF.

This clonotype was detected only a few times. Here the CDR3 reads CASTYLAGGANEQFF. DNA for the CDR3: TGCGCCAGCACTTACCTAGCGGGGGGGGCCAATGAGCAGTTCTTC. V usage is TRBV5-1 and J usage is TRBJ2-1; the match to TRBD2 covers 12 bases. Germline V gene lookup returns CDR1 SGHRS and CDR2 YFSETQ. Losses at the gene ends were 6 bases for V and 6 bases for J; bases not matched to a gene: 7. The CDR3 is made up of 15 amino acids.

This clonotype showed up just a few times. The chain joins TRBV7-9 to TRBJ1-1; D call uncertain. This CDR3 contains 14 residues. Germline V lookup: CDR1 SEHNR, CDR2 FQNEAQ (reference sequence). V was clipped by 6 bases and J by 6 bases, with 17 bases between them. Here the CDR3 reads CASSPRKALAEAFF. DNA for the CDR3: TGTGCCAGCAGTCCTAGAAAGGCACTAGCTGAAGCTTTCTTT.

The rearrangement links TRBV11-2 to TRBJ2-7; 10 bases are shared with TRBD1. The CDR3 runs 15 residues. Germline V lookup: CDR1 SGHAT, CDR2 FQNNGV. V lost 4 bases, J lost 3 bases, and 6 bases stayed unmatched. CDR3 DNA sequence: TGTGCCAGCAGCTCAGACAGGGGGCTTGTCTACGAGCAGTACTTC. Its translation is CASSSDRGLVYEQYF.

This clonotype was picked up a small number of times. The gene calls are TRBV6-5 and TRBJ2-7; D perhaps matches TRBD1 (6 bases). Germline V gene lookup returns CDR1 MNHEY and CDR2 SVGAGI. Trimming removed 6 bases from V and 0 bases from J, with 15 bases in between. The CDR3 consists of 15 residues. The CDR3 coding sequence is TGTGCCAGCAGCAAGCCCAGGGGCAGCTCCTACGAGCAGTACTTC. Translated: CASSKPRGSSYEQYF.

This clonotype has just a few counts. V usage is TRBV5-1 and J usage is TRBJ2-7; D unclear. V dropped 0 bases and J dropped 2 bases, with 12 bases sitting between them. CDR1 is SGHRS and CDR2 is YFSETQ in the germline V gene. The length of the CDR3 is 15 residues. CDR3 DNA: TGCGCCAGCAGCTTGGACAGTCCGAGCCCCTACGAGCAGTACTTC. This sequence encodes CASSLDSPSPYEQYF.

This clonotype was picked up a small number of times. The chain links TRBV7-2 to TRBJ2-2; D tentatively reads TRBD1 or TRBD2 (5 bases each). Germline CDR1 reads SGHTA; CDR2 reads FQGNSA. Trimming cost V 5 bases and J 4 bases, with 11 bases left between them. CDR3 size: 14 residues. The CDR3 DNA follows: TGTGCCAGCAGCCCCGCTGGGGGCACCGGGGAGCTGTTTTTT. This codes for CASSPAGGTGELFF.

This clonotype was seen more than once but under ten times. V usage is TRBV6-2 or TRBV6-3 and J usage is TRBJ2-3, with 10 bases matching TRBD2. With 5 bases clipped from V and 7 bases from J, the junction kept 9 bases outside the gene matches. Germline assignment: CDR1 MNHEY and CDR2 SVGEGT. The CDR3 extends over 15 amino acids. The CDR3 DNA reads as TGTGCCAGCAGTCAAGCGGGAGGGCCAGGTAATACGCAGTATTTT. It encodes CASSQAGGPGNTQYF.

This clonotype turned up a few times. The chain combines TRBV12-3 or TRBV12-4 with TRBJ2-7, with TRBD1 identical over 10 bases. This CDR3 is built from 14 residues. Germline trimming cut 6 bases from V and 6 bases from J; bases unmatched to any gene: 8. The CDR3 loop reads CASSSGQGTFEQYF. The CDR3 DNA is TGTGCCAGCAGCTCGGGACAGGGGACATTCGAGCAGTACTTC.

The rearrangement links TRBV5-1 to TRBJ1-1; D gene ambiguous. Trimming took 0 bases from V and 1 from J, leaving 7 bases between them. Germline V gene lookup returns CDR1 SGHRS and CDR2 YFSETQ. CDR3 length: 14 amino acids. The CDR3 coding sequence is TGCGCCAGCAGCTTGGCCGCCACGAACACTGAAGCTTTCTTT. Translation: CASSLAATNTEAFF.